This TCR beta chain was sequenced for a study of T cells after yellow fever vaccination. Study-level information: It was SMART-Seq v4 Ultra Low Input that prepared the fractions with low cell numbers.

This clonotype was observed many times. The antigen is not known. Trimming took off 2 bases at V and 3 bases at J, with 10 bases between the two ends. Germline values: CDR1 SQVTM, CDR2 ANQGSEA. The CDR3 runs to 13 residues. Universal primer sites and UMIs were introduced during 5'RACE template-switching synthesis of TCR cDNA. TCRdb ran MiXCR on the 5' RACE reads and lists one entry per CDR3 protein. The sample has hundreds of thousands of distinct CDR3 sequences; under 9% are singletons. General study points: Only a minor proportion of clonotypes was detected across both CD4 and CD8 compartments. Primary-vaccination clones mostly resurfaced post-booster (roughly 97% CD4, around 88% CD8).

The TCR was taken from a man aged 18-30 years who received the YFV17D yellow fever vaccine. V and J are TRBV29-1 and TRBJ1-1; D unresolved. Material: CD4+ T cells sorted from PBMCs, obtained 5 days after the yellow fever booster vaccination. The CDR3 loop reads CSVERNRDTEAFF. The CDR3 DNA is TGCAGCGTTGAAAGGAACCGGGACACTGAAGCTTTCTTT.